This entry lists 9 T cell receptor beta chains sequenced from one sample in a study of T-cell reconstitution after alpha-beta-depleted transplantation in children. TCRbeta library construction was performed incorporating unique molecular identifiers. TCRdb re-called the PCR reads with MiXCR, one entry per CDR3 protein. The sample shows around 360,000 distinct CDR3 sequences, about 9.3% of them seen only once. The sample was PBMCs from the stem cell graft donor, taken from the stem cell graft. These receptors were collected from a human donor who donated a stem cell graft to a child with acute lymphoblastic leukemia.

This clonotype was counted between two and nine times. The V gene is TRBV18, the J gene TRBJ2-1; 10 nucleotides agree with TRBD2. The length of the CDR3 is 16 residues. Germline V CDR1 and CDR2: KGHSH, LQKENI. With V trimmed by 0 bases and J by 2 bases, 1 base remained unmatched. In DNA, the CDR3 is TGTGCCAGCTCACCACCTAGCGGGGGGACCTACAATGAGCAGTTCTTC. Its translation: CASSPPSGGTYNEQFF.

This clonotype has just one count. This may be a read error: a much more frequent sequence differs by one nucleotide. The chain joins TRBV12-3 or TRBV12-4 to TRBJ1-5; unclear D gene. The end of the DNA aligns better with TRBJ2-3, so the J call may be wrong. There are 15 residues in the CDR3. CDR3 bases: TGTGCCAGCAGTTTAAAGGGATTAGGCAATCAGCCCCAGTATTTT. As protein: CASSLKGLGNQPQYF.

Only a few counts were recorded for this clonotype. CDR3 in amino acids: CACRSRGTGELFF. The CDR3 DNA reads TGTGCCTGCCGCTCGAGGGGCACCGGGGAGCTGTTTTTT. This chain joins TRBV10-3 and TRBJ2-2; the D call may be TRBD1 or TRBD2 (5 bases each). The CDR3 sequence is 13 residues long. V dropped 11 bases and J dropped 4 bases, with 14 bases sitting between them. Germline V gene lookup returns CDR1 ENHRY and CDR2 SYGVKD.

At least ten counts were recorded for this clonotype. The rearrangement links TRBV3-1 to TRBJ2-3, with 8 bases identical to TRBD2. Germline V gene data show CDR1 as LGHDT and CDR2 as YNNKEL (reference sequence). This CDR3 has 15 residues. V shed 6 bases and J 0 bases; nucleotides not matched to a gene: 5. In DNA, the CDR3 is TGTGCCAGCAGGCGTAGCGGGGCTAGCACAGATACGCAGTATTTT. Its translation: CASRRSGASTDTQYF.

The chain combines TRBV5-1 with TRBJ2-7, with 7 bases matching TRBD2. V lost 0 bases to trimming and J lost 5 bases; unmatched junction nucleotides: 8. CDR1 SGHRS and CDR2 YFSETQ come from the germline V gene. This CDR3 spans 15 amino acids. CDR3 DNA: TGCGCCAGCAGCTTGGTCGCGGGAGCGGGCGACGAGCAGTACTTC. Its protein product is CASSLVAGAGDEQYF. Drawing the rest from reference TRBV5-1 and TRBJ2-7, the complete variable domain is KAGVTQTPRYLIKTRGQQVTLSCSPISGHRSVSWYQQTPGQGLQFLFEYFSETQRNKGNFPGRFSGRQFSNSRSEMNVSTLELGDSALYLCASSLVAGAGDEQYFGPGTRLTVT.

This clonotype was counted at least ten times. V and J are TRBV20-1 and TRBJ2-4; 7 bases agree with TRBD2. V trimming: 0 bases; J trimming: 1 base; junction bases outside the gene matches: 21. Germline V gene lookup returns CDR1 DFQATT and CDR2 SNEGSKA (reference sequence). The length of the CDR3 is 21 residues. CDR3 amino acids: CSARDSGRLALPNVAKNIQYF. CDR3 nucleotide sequence: TGCAGTGCTAGAGATTCGGGTAGACTAGCTCTCCCTAATGTGGCCAAAAACATTCAGTACTTC.

The V gene is TRBV20-1, the J gene TRBJ2-3; 7 nucleotides match TRBD2. CDR3 length: 15 amino acids. V lost 8 bases to trimming and J lost 2 bases; unmatched junction nucleotides: 13. The germline V gene has CDR1 DFQATT and CDR2 SNEGSKA (reference sequence). For the CDR3, the DNA is TGCAGTCCCATGGCGGCTAGCGGTGTCACAGATACGCAGTATTTT. Its protein is CSPMAASGVTDTQYF.

The chain joins TRBV12-3 or TRBV12-4 to TRBJ2-5; D uncertain. Trimming removed 3 bases from V and 1 base from J, with 6 bases in between. CDR3 length: 13 residues. As DNA, the CDR3 is TGTGCCAGCAGTTTTGACGCCCAAGAGACCCAGTACTTC. Translation gives CASSFDAQETQYF.

In this sample, this clonotype turned up a few times. The chain combines TRBV27 with TRBJ2-6, with D perhaps TRBD1 (6 bases). The CDR3 consists of 18 residues. Germline loops: CDR1 MNHEY, CDR2 SMNVEV (reference sequence). Trimming cost V 6 bases and J 0 bases, with 18 bases left between them. The CDR3 DNA reads TGTGCCAGCAGGCAGACAGGAACGGGTAGCTCTGGGGCCAACGTCCTGACTTTC. Translation: CASRQTGTGSSGANVLTF.